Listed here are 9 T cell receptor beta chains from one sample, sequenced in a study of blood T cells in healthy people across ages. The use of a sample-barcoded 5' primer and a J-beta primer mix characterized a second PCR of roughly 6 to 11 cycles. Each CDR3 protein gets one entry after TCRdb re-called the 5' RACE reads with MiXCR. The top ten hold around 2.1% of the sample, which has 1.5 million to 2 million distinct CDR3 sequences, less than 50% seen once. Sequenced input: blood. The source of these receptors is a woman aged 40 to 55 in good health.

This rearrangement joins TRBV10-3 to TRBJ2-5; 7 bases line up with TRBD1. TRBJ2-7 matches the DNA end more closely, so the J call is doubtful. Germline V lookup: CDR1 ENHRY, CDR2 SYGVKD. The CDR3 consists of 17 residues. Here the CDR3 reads CAISYSGRQGGINEQYF. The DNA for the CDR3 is TGTGCCATCAGTTACTCGGGCCGACAGGGCGGTATCAACGAGCAGTACTTC.

The CDR3 bases are TGTGCCAGCGCTTCGGAAGGACAGAGGGGGTACAATGAGCAGTTCTTC. Protein sequence: CASASEGQRGYNEQFF. The rearrangement uses TRBV18 and TRBJ2-1, with D perhaps TRBD1 (6 bases). V gave up 8 bases and J gave up 4 bases, with 21 bases separating them. The CDR3 has 16 amino acids. Germline CDR1 and CDR2: KGHSH and LQKENI.

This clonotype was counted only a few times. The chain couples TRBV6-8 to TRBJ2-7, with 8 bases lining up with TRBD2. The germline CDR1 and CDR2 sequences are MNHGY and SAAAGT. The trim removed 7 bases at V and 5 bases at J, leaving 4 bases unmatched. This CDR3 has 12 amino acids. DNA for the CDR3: TGTGCCAGCATAACGGGGGGGCACGAGCAGTACTTC. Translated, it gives CASITGGHEQYF.

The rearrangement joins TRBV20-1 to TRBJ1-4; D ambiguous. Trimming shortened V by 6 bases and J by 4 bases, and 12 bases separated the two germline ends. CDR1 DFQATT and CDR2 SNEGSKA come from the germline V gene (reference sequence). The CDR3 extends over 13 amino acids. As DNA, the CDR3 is TGCAGTGCGACGCCACCCGATAATGAAAAACTGTTTTTT. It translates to CSATPPDNEKLFF.

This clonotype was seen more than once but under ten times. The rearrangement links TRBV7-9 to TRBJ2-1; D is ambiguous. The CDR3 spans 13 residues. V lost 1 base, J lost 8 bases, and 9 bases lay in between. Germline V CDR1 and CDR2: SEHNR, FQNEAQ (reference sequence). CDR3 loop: CASSLVSSDEQFF. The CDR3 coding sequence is TGTGCCAGCAGCTTAGTATCGTCGGATGAGCAGTTCTTC.

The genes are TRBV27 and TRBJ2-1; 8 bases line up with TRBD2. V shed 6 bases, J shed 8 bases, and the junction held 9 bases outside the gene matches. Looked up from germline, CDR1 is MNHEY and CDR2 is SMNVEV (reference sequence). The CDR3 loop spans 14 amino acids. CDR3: CASRHGLARYEQFF. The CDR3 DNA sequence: TGTGCCAGCAGGCACGGACTAGCCAGGTATGAGCAGTTCTTC.

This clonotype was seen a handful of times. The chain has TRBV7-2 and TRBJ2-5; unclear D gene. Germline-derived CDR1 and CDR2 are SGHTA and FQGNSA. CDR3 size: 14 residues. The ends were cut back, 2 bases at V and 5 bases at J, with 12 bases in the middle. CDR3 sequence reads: CASSLSSLPETQYF. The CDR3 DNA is TGTGCCAGCAGCTTAAGCAGCTTGCCGGAGACCCAGTACTTC.

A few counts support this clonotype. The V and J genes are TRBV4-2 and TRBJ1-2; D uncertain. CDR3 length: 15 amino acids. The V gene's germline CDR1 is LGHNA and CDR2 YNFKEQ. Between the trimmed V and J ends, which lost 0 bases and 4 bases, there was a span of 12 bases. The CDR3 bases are TGTGCCAGCAGCCAAGATCTGAGGGCTCCCTATGGCTACACCTTC. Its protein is CASSQDLRAPYGYTF.

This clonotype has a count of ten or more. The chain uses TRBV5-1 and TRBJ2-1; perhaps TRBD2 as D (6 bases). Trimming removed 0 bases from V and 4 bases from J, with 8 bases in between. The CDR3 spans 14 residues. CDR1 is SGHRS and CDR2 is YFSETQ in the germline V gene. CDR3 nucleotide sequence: TGCGCCAGCAGCTTGGCCAGCGGGTACAATGAGCAGTTCTTC. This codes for CASSLASGYNEQFF.